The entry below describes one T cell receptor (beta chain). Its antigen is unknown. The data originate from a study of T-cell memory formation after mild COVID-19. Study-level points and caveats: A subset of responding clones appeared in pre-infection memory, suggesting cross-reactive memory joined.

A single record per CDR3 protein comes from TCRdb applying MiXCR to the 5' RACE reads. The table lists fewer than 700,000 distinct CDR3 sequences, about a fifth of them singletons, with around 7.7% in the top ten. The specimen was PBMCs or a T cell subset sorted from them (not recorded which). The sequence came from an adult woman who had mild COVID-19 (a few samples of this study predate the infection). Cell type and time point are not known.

CDR3 residues: CASNGAGGPYEQYF. In DNA form, the CDR3 reads TGTGCCAGCAATGGAGCGGGAGGGCCCTACGAGCAGTACTTC. This chain links TRBV3-1 with TRBJ2-7; TRBD2 matches 10 bases. After removal of 7 bases from V and 2 bases from J, the junction contained 5 bases not matched to a gene. The CDR3 consists of 14 residues. Germline V lookup: CDR1 LGHDT, CDR2 YNNKEL (reference sequence).